This is a list of T cell receptor beta chains from one sample in a study of T cell responses to AZD1222 COVID-19 vaccine. Measured with immunoSEQ multiplex PCR; TCRdb has only the in-frame clones, and not every one. The table has 100,000 or so clones, 80% to 90% seen once; the top ten hold approximately 3%. Sequences were derived from peripheral blood, sampled on day 0 of AZD1222 vaccination. The receptor set was obtained from an adult in good health. Each CDR3 is given with its conserved first and last residue. The D gene is left open where the match is weak. Size is stated for part of the rows, as once, few or many counts, or as a class when the clone is expanded.

J: TRBJ1-1
length: 15
size: .
D: .
V: TRBV15
DNA: TGTGCCACCAGCAGAGATCGGGGGGGCAGGGACGAAGCTTTCTTT
CDR3: CATSRDRGGRDEAFF

J: TRBJ2-7
length: 13
size: .
D: .
V: TRBV19
DNA: TGTGCCAGTAGTATATACCCCTCCTACGAGCAGTACTTC
CDR3: CASSIYPSYEQYF

J: TRBJ1-2
length: 11
size: .
D: .
V: TRBV19
DNA: TGTGCCAGTAGTATGGAGGGAGCCTACACCTTC
CDR3: CASSMEGAYTF

J: TRBJ1-1
length: 14
size: .
D: .
V: TRBV5-1
DNA: TGCGCCAGCAGCTTGGCCTTCGGGGTAGGTCGAGCTTTCTTT
CDR3: CASSLAFGVGRAFF

J: TRBJ1-2
length: 14
size: .
D: TRBD1
V: TRBV5-1
DNA: TGCGCCAGCAGCCGCGGACAGGGGGCGTATGGCTACACCTTC
CDR3: CASSRGQGAYGYTF

J: TRBJ1-1
length: 15
size: few
D: .
V: TRBV14
DNA: TGTGCCAGCAGCCAACAGTCAGTCGGTGCCACTGAAGCTTTCTTT
CDR3: CASSQQSVGATEAFF

J: TRBJ2-1
length: 15
size: .
D: TRBD2
V: TRBV6-2/TRBV6-3
DNA: TGTGCCAGCAGTTACGGCGGGGGGGAGTACAATGAGCAGTTCTTC
CDR3: CASSYGGGEYNEQFF

J: TRBJ1-1
length: 14
size: .
D: TRBD1
V: TRBV6-5
DNA: TGTGCCAGCAGAGCGGGACAGCAGAACACTGAAGCTTTCTTT
CDR3: CASRAGQQNTEAFF

J: TRBJ2-2
length: 13
size: .
D: .
V: TRBV28
DNA: TGTGCCAGCAGCTTCCGGGTTTCCGGGGAGCTGTTTTTT
CDR3: CASSFRVSGELFF

J: TRBJ2-7
length: 11
size: few
D: .
V: TRBV27
DNA: TGTGCCATCTCGCGGGGCCACGAGCAGTACTTC
CDR3: CAISRGHEQYF

J: TRBJ1-6
length: 14
size: .
D: TRBD1
V: TRBV6-2/TRBV6-3
DNA: TGTGCCAGCAGTTTGACAGGGGGCAATTCACCCCTCCACTTT
CDR3: CASSLTGGNSPLHF

J: TRBJ2-5
length: 15
size: .
D: TRBD2
V: TRBV5-8
DNA: TGTGCCAGCAGCTTGTCCCTAGCTAGCGGGGAGACCCAGTACTTC
CDR3: CASSLSLASGETQYF

J: TRBJ1-1
length: 14
size: .
D: .
V: TRBV5-1
DNA: TGCGCCAGCAGCTTCGGGGAAATGAACACTGAAGCTTTCTTT
CDR3: CASSFGEMNTEAFF

J: TRBJ1-6
length: 16
size: .
D: .
V: TRBV6-2/TRBV6-3
DNA: TGTGCCAGCAGTGACTTCGGGTGGGAGGGGACCTCACCCCTCCACTTT
CDR3: CASSDFGWEGTSPLHF

J: TRBJ1-3
length: 16
size: .
D: .
V: TRBV4-1
DNA: TGCGCCAGCAGCCAAGATCCCCAGGGCGCTGGAAACACCATATATTTT
CDR3: CASSQDPQGAGNTIYF

J: TRBJ2-6
length: 15
size: .
D: TRBD1
V: TRBV5-4
DNA: TGTGCCAGCAGCATGGGACAGGGAGGGACCAACGTCCTGACTTTC
CDR3: CASSMGQGGTNVLTF

J: TRBJ1-4
length: 15
size: .
D: .
V: TRBV9
DNA: TGTGCCAGCAGCGCTTTTCGACAGCCTGGTGAAAAACTGTTTTTT
CDR3: CASSAFRQPGEKLFF

J: TRBJ1-1
length: 18
size: .
D: TRBD1
V: TRBV6-2/TRBV6-3
DNA: TGTGCCAGCAGCACTACCGGGACAAGGGGGCGCATGAACACTGAAGCTTTCTTT
CDR3: CASSTTGTRGRMNTEAFF

J: TRBJ2-1
length: 15
size: .
D: TRBD2
V: TRBV19
DNA: TGTGCCAGTAGTACGGGACTAGCGGGACCAAATGAGCAGTTCTTC
CDR3: CASSTGLAGPNEQFF

J: TRBJ2-7
length: 15
size: .
D: TRBD1
V: TRBV4-2
DNA: TGTGCCAGCAGCCAAGGGACAGGGGGCAGGTACGAGCAGTACTTC
CDR3: CASSQGTGGRYEQYF

J: TRBJ2-2
length: 15
size: .
D: .
V: TRBV7-3
DNA: TGTGCCAGCAGCAGCTCTACTAGAGCCACCGGGGAGCTGTTTTTT
CDR3: CASSSSTRATGELFF

J: TRBJ1-1
length: 17
size: .
D: .
V: TRBV19
DNA: TGTGCCAGTAGTATGCCCAGGAGACTGTACATGAACACTGAAGCTTTCTTT
CDR3: CASSMPRRLYMNTEAFF

J: TRBJ2-5
length: 12
size: .
D: TRBD1
V: TRBV28
DNA: TGTGCCAGCACGACAGGGCCGGAGACCCAGTACTTC
CDR3: CASTTGPETQYF

J: TRBJ2-2
length: 15
size: .
D: TRBD1
V: TRBV19
DNA: TGTGCCAGTAGTATGGGACAGGGGGCCACCGGGGAGCTGTTTTTT
CDR3: CASSMGQGATGELFF

J: TRBJ1-3
length: 16
size: .
D: .
V: TRBV7-8
DNA: TGTGCCAGCAGCCAAAGGGACATCTTCTCTGGAAACACCATATATTTT
CDR3: CASSQRDIFSGNTIYF